These 22 T cell receptor beta chains originate from one sample sequenced in a study of T cell responses to AZD1222 COVID-19 vaccine. The protocol was immunoSEQ multiplex PCR, while the TCRdb copy is restricted to in-frame clones and leaves out a portion. The sample lists about 100,000 clones, roughly 91% occurring once. The input for sequencing was peripheral blood, taken on day 0 of AZD1222 vaccination. These receptors all stem from an adult in good health.

This rearrangement joins TRBV10-3 to TRBJ1-4; perhaps TRBD1 as D (5 bases). Trimming left V 4 bases short and J 10 bases short, with 10 bases between. The CDR3 has 12 residues. Germline CDR1 is ENHRY and CDR2 is SYGVKD. The CDR3 DNA follows: TGTGCCATCAGTGGAATTAGGGGAAAACTGTTTTTT. This sequence encodes CAISGIRGKLFF.

The chain employs TRBV11-3 and TRBJ2-1; no reliable D call. V gave up 3 bases and J gave up 6 bases, with 12 bases separating them. This CDR3 is 14 amino acids long. The germline gives CDR1 SGHNT, CDR2 YENEEA. CDR3 sequence reads: CASSLGKGPNEQFF. In DNA form, the CDR3 reads TGTGCCAGCAGCTTGGGAAAGGGCCCCAATGAGCAGTTCTTC.

This clone was detected once. This chain joins TRBV27 and TRBJ1-6; 7 bases map to TRBD1. Germline V CDR1 and CDR2: MNHEY, SMNVEV (reference sequence). V was clipped by 6 bases and J by 6 bases; unmatched bases: 8. This CDR3 comprises 15 residues. The CDR3 coding sequence is TGTGCCAGCAGCGACAGACAGGGTGGTAATTCACCCCTCCACTTT. It is translated as CASSDRQGGNSPLHF.

The CDR3 region has the DNA TGTGCCAGCCCTGGGGCAGCGAACACCGGGGAGCTGTTTTTT. This sequence encodes CASPGAANTGELFF. This chain links TRBV7-9 with TRBJ2-2; D perhaps matches TRBD1 (5 bases). V was cut by 8 bases and J by 0 bases, with 10 bases left in between. Germline CDR1 reads SEHNR; CDR2 reads FQNEAQ (reference sequence). There are 14 residues in the CDR3.

The chain carries TRBV6-5 and TRBJ2-7, with D possibly TRBD1 on 5 matching bases. V dropped 8 bases and J dropped 1 base, with 9 bases sitting between them. Germline-derived CDR1 and CDR2 are MNHEY and SVGAGI. The CDR3 runs 12 residues. CDR3 loop: CASLDSSYEQYF. Here the CDR3 DNA reads TGTGCCAGCCTTGACAGTTCCTACGAGCAGTACTTC.

This chain links TRBV11-1 with TRBJ2-5; a possible D gene is TRBD1 (5 bases). Germline CDR1 and CDR2: SGHAT and FQDESV (reference sequence). The CDR3 contains 16 residues. The germline V and J ends were trimmed by 5 bases and 4 bases, with 20 bases remaining between them. The CDR3 spells CASSPLPTVDGETQYF. For the CDR3, the DNA is TGTGCCAGCAGCCCCCTCCCGACAGTCGATGGAGAGACCCAGTACTTC.

The chain has TRBV6-5 and TRBJ2-5, with a weak D call TRBD1 (6 bases). The CDR3 has 14 residues. The germline gives CDR1 MNHEY, CDR2 SVGAGI. Trimming pared 5 bases from V and 2 bases from J, leaving 12 bases between. The CDR3 here is CASSPRQAQETQYF. The DNA for the CDR3 is TGTGCCAGCAGTCCCCGACAGGCGCAAGAGACCCAGTACTTC.

The chain uses TRBV28 and TRBJ2-1; either TRBD1 or TRBD2 may supply D (5 bases each). The germline V gene has CDR1 MDHEN and CDR2 SYDVKM. V dropped 8 bases and J dropped 3 bases, with 11 bases sitting between them. The CDR3 totals 13 residues. DNA of the CDR3: TGTGCCAGCGGTTGGGGGAACTACAATGAGCAGTTCTTC. Its protein product is CASGWGNYNEQFF.

This rearrangement joins TRBV19 to TRBJ1-5, with D hard to call. The CDR3 has 14 residues. Germline V gene sequence: CDR1 LNHDA, CDR2 SQIVND (reference sequence). V dropped 3 bases and J dropped 2 bases, with 8 bases sitting between them. CDR3 protein: CASSIVAGNQPQHF. The CDR3 DNA reads TGTGCCAGTAGTATTGTGGCAGGCAATCAGCCCCAGCATTTT.

This clone was recorded only once. This chain uses TRBV4-2 with TRBJ2-7, with 7 bases that match TRBD2. This CDR3 is built from 15 residues. The germline gives CDR1 LGHNA, CDR2 YNFKEQ. Trimming cost V 4 bases and J 2 bases; bases outside gene matches: 8. The CDR3, as DNA: TGTGCCAGCAGCCTTAGGCTAGCGGATACCTACGAGCAGTACTTC. Protein sequence: CASSLRLADTYEQYF.

The chain is built from TRBV2 and TRBJ2-7, with 11 bases lining up with TRBD2. The CDR3 is made up of 15 amino acids. The germline gives CDR1 SNHLY, CDR2 FYNNEI. Germline trimming cut 1 base from V and 10 bases from J; bases unmatched to any gene: 9. The CDR3 DNA follows: TGTGCCAGCAGTGAAGTGGTAGCGGGAGGGCTGAGACAGTACTTC. This codes for CASSEVVAGGLRQYF.

This sequence joins TRBV5-6 and TRBJ1-4; D is possibly TRBD1 (6 bases). V gave up 4 bases and J gave up 7 bases, with 17 bases separating them. The V gene's germline CDR1 is SGHDT and CDR2 YYEEEE. The CDR3 loop spans 15 amino acids. Here the CDR3 reads CASSTPRGSGEKLFF. CDR3 DNA: TGTGCCAGCAGCACGCCAAGGGGGAGTGGTGAAAAACTGTTTTTT.

The V gene is TRBV2, the J gene TRBJ2-2, with D possibly being TRBD2 (5 bases). The V gene lost 10 bases and the J gene lost 0 bases, with 12 bases spanning the gap. Germline lookup yields CDR1 SNHLY and CDR2 FYNNEI. The CDR3 sequence is 14 residues long. The DNA of the CDR3 is TGTGCCACCCCTCAGCGGTCGAACACCGGGGAGCTGTTTTTT. It is translated as CATPQRSNTGELFF.

This chain links TRBV27 with TRBJ1-1; D uncertain. The CDR3 totals 13 residues. CDR1 MNHEY and CDR2 SMNVEV come from the germline V gene (reference sequence). Trimming pared 6 bases from V and 11 bases from J, leaving 19 bases between. In nucleotides, the CDR3 is TGTGCCAGCAGCCCCGCCTTGGCGGTGGATGCTTTCTTT. Translation gives CASSPALAVDAFF.

The chain is built from TRBV15 and TRBJ2-1; no firm D call. V shed 0 bases and J shed 9 bases, with 9 bases lying between them. This CDR3 spans 13 amino acids. Germline CDR1 reads LNHNV; CDR2 reads YYDKDF (reference sequence). The CDR3 nucleotides read TGTGCCACCAGCAGAGATTCCGGCGGTGAGCAGTTCTTC. Translated: CATSRDSGGEQFF.

The chain combines TRBV4-2 with TRBJ1-2; 7 bases map to TRBD1. The germline V gene has CDR1 LGHNA and CDR2 YNFKEQ. The CDR3 length is 14 residues. V shed 8 bases, J shed 6 bases, and the junction held 12 bases outside the gene matches. CDR3 sequence: CASGDDREVDGYTF. The DNA for the CDR3 is TGTGCCAGCGGAGATGACAGGGAGGTCGATGGCTACACCTTC.

V usage is TRBV21-1 and J usage is TRBJ2-3; the table gives TRBD1 as D, unverified against the DNA. TRBV21-1 is a recognized pseudogene. This CDR3 comprises 15 residues. The chain's CDR3 is CASSTGQGGTDTQYF. The CDR3 nucleotides read TGTGCCAGCAGCACGGGACAGGGGGGGACAGATACGCAGTATTTT.

The chain employs TRBV13 and TRBJ1-3, with TRBD1 identical over 9 bases. CDR3 length: 15 amino acids. V was pared by 2 bases and J by 7 bases, with 6 bases of the junction left unmatched. Per the germline V gene, CDR1 is PRHDT and CDR2 is FYEKMQ (reference sequence). CDR3 sequence reads: CASSLRGQGRNTIYF. The CDR3 nucleotides read TGTGCCAGCAGCTTAAGAGGACAGGGGCGGAACACCATATATTTT.

V is TRBV5-1 and J is TRBJ1-1; D is uncertain. V was pared by 4 bases and J by 1 base, with 8 bases between. The CDR3 is 13 amino acids. Germline lookup yields CDR1 SGHRS and CDR2 YFSETQ. CDR3 coding DNA: TGCGCCAGCAGCGCAGCACCGAACACTGAAGCTTTCTTT. It specifies CASSAAPNTEAFF.

The rearrangement joins TRBV7-6 to TRBJ1-5; D unresolved. This CDR3 is built from 15 residues. V was cut by 4 bases and J by 4 bases, with 14 bases left in between. Germline V gives CDR1 SGHVS, CDR2 FNYEAQ. The CDR3 loop reads CASSSNAGGNQPQHF. DNA of the CDR3: TGTGCCAGCAGCTCCAACGCGGGCGGAAATCAGCCCCAGCATTTT.

This clone was counted only a few times. The chain links TRBV6-6 to TRBJ1-2; 7 bases agree with TRBD1. V shed 4 bases and J 5 bases; nucleotides not matched to a gene: 10. CDR3 length: 15 amino acids. Germline CDR1 and CDR2: MNHNY and SVGAGI (reference sequence). The CDR3 sequence is CASSFSGQLLYGYTF. In DNA, the CDR3 is TGTGCCAGCAGTTTTTCGGGACAGCTACTTTATGGCTACACCTTC.

The chain uses TRBV9 and TRBJ2-1; TRBD2 agrees at 14 bases. Germline V gives CDR1 SGDLS, CDR2 YYNGEE. This CDR3 is 16 amino acids long. The trim removed 0 bases at V and 4 bases at J, leaving 0 bases unmatched. In nucleotides, the CDR3 is TGTGCCAGCAGCGTAGGACTAGCGGGAGGGTACAATGAGCAGTTCTTC. This encodes CASSVGLAGGYNEQFF.